This T cell receptor (beta chain) was profiled in a study of OX40 agonist ivuxolimab in advanced cancers. Background for the entire study: Ivuxolimab was an agonistic, fully human IgG2 monoclonal antibody directed against OX40 (CD134), a costimulatory receptor. Intravenous ivuxolimab was administered to patients every 2 weeks at six dose levels: 0.01, 0.1, 0.3, 1.5, 3 and 10 mg/kg. Of the roughly 51 patients in dose escalation, approximately 20 had hepatocellular carcinoma, around 15 had melanoma, 9 had renal cell carcinoma and 9 had head and neck cancer. The dose-escalation cohort was 82.7% male with a mean age of about 58 years, ranging from about 23 to 85. Prior anti-PD-1, anti-PD-L1 or anti-CTLA-4 therapy was permitted, and checkpoint inhibitors had been received by about 37% of dose-escalation patients. Partial responses occurred in three dose-escalation patients, of whom one had hepatocellular carcinoma and two had cutaneous melanoma. The point of sequencing TCRbeta in the periphery was to test whether ivuxolimab changed TCR sequence diversity and drove clonal T-cell expansion. The paper covers the monotherapy dose-escalation part of the phase I ivuxolimab trial, which included N of about 50 patients. Overall study outcomes, separate from this receptor: At doses of 0.1 to 3.0 mg/kg, clonal expansion of both CD4+ and CD8+ T cells in blood was seen between baseline and week 6. In the 0.1-3.0 mg/kg groups, partial responders were among the patients with the lowest normalized peripheral clonal expansion, particularly in CD8+ T cells. Which antigens the clonally expanded peripheral T cells were specific for was not determined. After ivuxolimab, expanded clones were on average more numerous among CD8+ T cells than among CD4+ T cells. Low levels of normalized T-cell clonal expansion were also seen in some nonresponding patients.

Genomic DNA was isolated from the sorted cells so that the TCRbeta CDR3 region could be sequenced. The immunoSEQ Assay was used for sequencing of TCRbeta CDR3 regions. The immuneACCESS repertoire file appears here via TCRdb, limited to in-frame rearrangements. These files lack a portion of the clones; in checked studies, under half of the deficit traces to unresolved V genes, and the cause of the others is not known. Here the sample has about 63,000 clones; 75% to 90% occur a single time. The ten top clones hold approximately 0.8% of the sample. Patients with a history of autoimmune disease or receiving systemic immunosuppression were excluded from the trial. In every dose cohort, peripheral blood was drawn for TCR sequencing at baseline, cycle 4 day 1, and cycle 7 day 1. The samples were taken from a phase I, first-in-human, multicenter, open-label dose-escalation trial of ivuxolimab. The trial enrolled adults with locally advanced or metastatic head and neck squamous cell, hepatocellular, melanoma or renal cell carcinoma. Before TCR sequencing, CD4+ and CD8+ T cells were separately sorted from peripheral blood.

Comment on this clone: No antigen is known for it. There are no base qualities to consult, and no much larger clone falls within one base.

Based on the germline V gene (reference sequence), the CDR1 and CDR2 sequences are LNHDA and SQIVND. Its CDR3 holds 14 amino acids, cysteine through phenylalanine. The sequence is cut down to CDR3 DNA, 42 bases in frame from base 1. V ends up 6 bases short and J 6 bases short, with an unmatched junction base count of 8. The sample was CD4+ or CD8+ T cells sorted from blood, taken in a trial of the OX40 agonist ivuxolimab. The origin of this receptor is an adult with an advanced solid tumor such as melanoma, head and neck, liver or kidney cancer. The V and J genes are TRBV19 and TRBJ2-1; 7 nucleotides in the junction match TRBD1. The CDR3 is CASSQTGSGNEQFF. The sequence in DNA is TGTGCCAGTAGCCAGACAGGGTCCGGCAATGAGCAGTTCTTC. When the CDR3 is completed using the reference TRBV19 and TRBJ2-1 genes on either side, the full variable domain is DGGITQSPKYLFRKEGQNVTLSCEQNLNHDAMYWYRQDPGQGLRLIYYSQIVNDFQKGDIAEGYSVSREKKESFPLTVTSAQKNPTAFYLCASSQTGSGNEQFFGPGTRLTVL.